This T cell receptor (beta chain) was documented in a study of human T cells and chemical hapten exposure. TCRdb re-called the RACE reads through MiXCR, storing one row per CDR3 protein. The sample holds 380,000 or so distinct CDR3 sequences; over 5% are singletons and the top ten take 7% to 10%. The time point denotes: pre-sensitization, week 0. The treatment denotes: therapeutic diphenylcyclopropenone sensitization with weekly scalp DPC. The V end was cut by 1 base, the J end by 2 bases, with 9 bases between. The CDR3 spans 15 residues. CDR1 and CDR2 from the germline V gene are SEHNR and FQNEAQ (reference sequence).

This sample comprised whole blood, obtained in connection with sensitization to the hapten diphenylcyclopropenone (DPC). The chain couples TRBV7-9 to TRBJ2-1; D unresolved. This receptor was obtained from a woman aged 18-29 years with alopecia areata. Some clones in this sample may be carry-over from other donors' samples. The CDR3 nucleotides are TGTGCCAGCAGCTTAGGCCTTGTTGCCTACAATGAGCAGTTCTTC. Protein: CASSLGLVAYNEQFF.